The entry below describes one TCR beta chain. Adults between about 18 and 95 years of age took part from 20 to 25 US areas. In assigning cohorts, the study relied on participant-reported clinical history. The germline CDR1 and CDR2 sequences are SGHRS and YFSETQ. The CDR3 is made up of 14 amino acids. V was pared by 0 bases and J by 7 bases, with 13 bases between. Repertoires were generated with immunoSEQ multiplex PCR, while TCRdb's copy carries only in-frame clones and drops some. The table has a few hundred thousand clones, about four fifths seen once; the top ten hold roughly 3.2%. This record belongs to a study of blood T cell repertoires in COVID-19. Study in general: Sites across the United States, Italy and Spain contributed samples from acute and convalescent COVID-19.

The TCR comes from a man aged 50 or older who had recovered from COVID-19. The sample comprised PBMCs or T cells enriched from blood (not recorded which). V and J are TRBV5-1 and TRBJ1-1; D remains ambiguous. CDR3 bases: TGCGCCAGCAGCTTGGGCCCCGGGGTCGATGAAGCTTTCTTT. This translates into CASSLGPGVDEAFF.